This T cell receptor beta chain was documented in a study of blood T cell repertoires in COVID-19. Data came from immunoSEQ multiplex PCR; TCRdb stores just in-frame clones and leaves some out. Of about 360,000 clones listed, around 87% were seen once; the top ten hold around 1.9%. Germline V gene lookup returns CDR1 KGHSH and CDR2 LQKENI. The CDR3 contains 13 residues. Deletions cut 6 bases from V and 5 bases from J, with 11 bases between. The genes are TRBV18 and TRBJ2-1; D unclear. The sample comprised PBMCs or T cells enriched from blood (not recorded which). This clonotype was sampled from a man aged 40-49 years in a cohort exposed to, infected with or recovered from COVID-19 (not recorded which). The CDR3 spells CASSPGSNNEQFF. In DNA form, the CDR3 reads TGTGCCAGCTCCCCCGGGTCCAACAATGAGCAGTTCTTC.